This TCR beta chain appears in the sequencing data of a study of blood T cell repertoires in COVID-19. CDR1 MNHEY and CDR2 SMNVEV come from the germline V gene (reference sequence). The CDR3 is made up of 16 amino acids. J lost 6 bases, V lost 6 bases, and 8 bases had no gene match. Some clones are missing from TCRdb's copy, which holds only in-frame ones; the method was immunoSEQ multiplex PCR. There are approximately 65,000 clones in the sample; 70% to 85% occur only once, and roughly 18% lies in the top ten. This sequence joins TRBV27 and TRBJ2-1; 13 nucleotides agree with TRBD2. This clonotype originated in a man between 60 and 75 years old with acute or convalescent COVID-19. Sequenced: peripheral blood. CDR3: CASSWTGTSGTNEQFF. For the CDR3, the DNA is TGTGCCAGCAGCTGGACCGGGACTAGCGGGACCAATGAGCAGTTCTTC.